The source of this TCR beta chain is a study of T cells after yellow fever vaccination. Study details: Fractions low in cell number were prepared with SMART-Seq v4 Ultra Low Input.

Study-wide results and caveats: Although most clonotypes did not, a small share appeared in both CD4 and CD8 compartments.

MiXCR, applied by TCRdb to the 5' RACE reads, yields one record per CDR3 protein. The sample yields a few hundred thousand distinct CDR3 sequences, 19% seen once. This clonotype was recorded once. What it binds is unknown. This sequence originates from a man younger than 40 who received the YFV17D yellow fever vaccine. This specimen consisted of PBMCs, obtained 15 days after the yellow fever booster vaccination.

CDR3 DNA sequence: TGTGCCAGCAGCCGGAGCCAATGGGAGCAGTTCTTC. Its protein is CASSRSQWEQFF. V gene TRBV7-8 combines with J gene TRBJ2-1; D is unresolved. V gave up 5 bases and J gave up 10 bases, with 12 bases separating them. There are 12 residues in the CDR3. Germline assignment: CDR1 SGHVS and CDR2 FQNEAQ. Full variable domain (remainder filled in from reference TRBV7-8 and TRBJ2-1): GAGVSQSPRYKVAKRGQDVALRCDPISGHVSLFWYQQALGQGPEFLTYFQNEAQLDKSGLPSDRFFAERPEGSVSTLKIQRTQQEDSAVYLCASSRSQWEQFFGPGTRLTVL.